The table lists the clone carrying this T cell receptor beta chain with many counts. Antigen specificity is unknown. With 0 bases removed from V and 7 bases from J, the gap between germline ends came to 12 bases. This CDR3 is 14 amino acids long. The germline CDR1 and CDR2 sequences are SGHTA and FQGNSA. These data are taken from a study of T cells after posttransplantation cyclophosphamide. Study-wide points: Tissue-infiltrating T cells from skin or gut overlapped little with blood T cells. Later blood repertoires were often dominated by clones from the donor CD8+ memory compartment. Recipient CMV seropositivity and CMV reactivation strongly tracked TRB clonality.

The table came from immunoSEQ multiplex PCR; TCRdb's copy has only in-frame clones and leaves some out. The sample offers about 10,000 clones and no singletons, the top ten holding less than 30%. Busulfan-fludarabine conditioning, marrow transplant, and cyclophosphamide on days +3 and +4 were administered. The chain joins TRBV7-2 to TRBJ1-1; unclear D gene. Sample: PBMCs, taken after allogeneic stem cell transplant with posttransplant cyclophosphamide. This sequence originates from a female patient aged 35 to 55 who received an allogeneic stem cell transplant from a related donor, was CMV-positive, and had no GVHD. Some T cells may be provided by the graft donor. Here the CDR3 reads CASSLALVGLEAFF. The CDR3 DNA reads TGTGCCAGCAGCTTAGCGCTCGTCGGACTTGAAGCTTTCTTT. Combining the CDR3 with reference TRBV7-2 and TRBJ1-1 gives the whole variable domain GAGVSQSPSNKVTEKGKDVELRCDPISGHTALYWYRQSLGQGLEFLIYFQGNSAPDKSGLPSDRFSAERTGGSVSTLTIQRTQQEDSAVYLCASSLALVGLEAFFGQGTRLTVV.